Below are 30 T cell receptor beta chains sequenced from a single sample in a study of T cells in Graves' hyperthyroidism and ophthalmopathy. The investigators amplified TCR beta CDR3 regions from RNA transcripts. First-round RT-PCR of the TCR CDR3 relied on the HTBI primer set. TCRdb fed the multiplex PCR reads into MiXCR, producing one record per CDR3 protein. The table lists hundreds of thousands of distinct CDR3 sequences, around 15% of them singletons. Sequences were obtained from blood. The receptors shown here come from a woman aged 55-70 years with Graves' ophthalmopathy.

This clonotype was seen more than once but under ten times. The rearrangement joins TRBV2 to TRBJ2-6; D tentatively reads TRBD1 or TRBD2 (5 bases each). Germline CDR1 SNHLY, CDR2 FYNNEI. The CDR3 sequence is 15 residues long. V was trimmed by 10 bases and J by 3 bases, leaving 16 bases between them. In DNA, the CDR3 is TGTGCCACCCAGGGCGGGTACGGTGGGGCCAACGTCCTGACTTTC. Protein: CATQGGYGGANVLTF.

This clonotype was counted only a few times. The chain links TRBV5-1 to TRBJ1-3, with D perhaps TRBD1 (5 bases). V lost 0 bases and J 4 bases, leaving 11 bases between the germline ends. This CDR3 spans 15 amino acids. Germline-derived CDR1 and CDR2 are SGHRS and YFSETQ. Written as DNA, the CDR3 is TGCGCCAGCAGCTTGGGAGGGGCGCGGGGAAACACCATATATTTT. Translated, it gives CASSLGGARGNTIYF.

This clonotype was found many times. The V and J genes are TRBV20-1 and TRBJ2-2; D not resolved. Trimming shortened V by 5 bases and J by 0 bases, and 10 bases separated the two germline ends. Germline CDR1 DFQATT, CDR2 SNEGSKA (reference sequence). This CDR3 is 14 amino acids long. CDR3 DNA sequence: TGCAGTGCTCCTACGCTCGCGAACACCGGGGAGCTGTTTTTT. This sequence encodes CSAPTLANTGELFF.

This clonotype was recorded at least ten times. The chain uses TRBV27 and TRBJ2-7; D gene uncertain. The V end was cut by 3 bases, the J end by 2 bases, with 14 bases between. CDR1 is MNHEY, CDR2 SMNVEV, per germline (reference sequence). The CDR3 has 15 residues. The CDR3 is CASSLSPTRPYEQYF. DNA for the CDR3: TGTGCCAGCAGTTTGAGCCCTACTCGACCCTACGAGCAGTACTTC.

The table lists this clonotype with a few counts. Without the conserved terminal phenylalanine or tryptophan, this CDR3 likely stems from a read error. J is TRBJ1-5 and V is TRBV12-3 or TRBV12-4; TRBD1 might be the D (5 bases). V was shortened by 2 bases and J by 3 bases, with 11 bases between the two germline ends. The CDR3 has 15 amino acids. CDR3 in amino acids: CASSLWGGDNQPQHS. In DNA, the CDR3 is TGTGCCAGCAGTTTATGGGGGGGGGACAATCAGCCCCAGCATTCT.

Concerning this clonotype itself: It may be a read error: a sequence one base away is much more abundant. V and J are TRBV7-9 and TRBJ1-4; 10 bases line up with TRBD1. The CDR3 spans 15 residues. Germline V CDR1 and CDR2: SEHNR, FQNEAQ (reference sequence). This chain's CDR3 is CASSSAGTGAERLFF. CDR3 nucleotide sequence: TGTGCCAGCAGCTCAGCCGGGACAGGGGCTGAAAGACTGTTTTTT. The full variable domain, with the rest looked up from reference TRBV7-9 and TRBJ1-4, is DTGVSQNPRHKITKRGQNVTFRCDPISEHNRLYWYRQTLGQGPEFLTYFQNEAQLEKSRLLSDRFSAERPKGSFSTLEIQRTEQGDSAMYLCASSSAGTGAERLFFGSGTQLSVL.

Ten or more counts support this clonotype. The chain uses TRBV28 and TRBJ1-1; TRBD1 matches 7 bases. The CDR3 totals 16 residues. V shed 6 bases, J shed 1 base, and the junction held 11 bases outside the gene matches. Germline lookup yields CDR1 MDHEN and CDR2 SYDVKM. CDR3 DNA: TGTGCCAGCAGCGATCGAAAGACAGGGAGGAACACTGAAGCTTTCTTT. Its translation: CASSDRKTGRNTEAFF.

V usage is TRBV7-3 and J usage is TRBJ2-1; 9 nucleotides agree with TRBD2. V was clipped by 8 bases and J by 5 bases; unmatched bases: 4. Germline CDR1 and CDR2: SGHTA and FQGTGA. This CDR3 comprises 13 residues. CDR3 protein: CASGLALNNEQFF. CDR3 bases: TGTGCCAGCGGACTAGCGCTTAACAATGAGCAGTTCTTC.

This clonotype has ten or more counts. CDR3 coding DNA: TGTGCCTGGAGTAGGGCTAGCGGAGTCTCCTACGAGCAGTACTTC. It is translated as CAWSRASGVSYEQYF. The chain combines TRBV30 with TRBJ2-7; 7 bases match TRBD2. The V gene's germline CDR1 is GTSNPN and CDR2 SVGIG (reference sequence). CDR3 length equals 15 residues. V trimming: 2 bases; J trimming: 0 bases; junction bases outside the gene matches: 7. Full variable domain (remainder filled in from reference TRBV30 and TRBJ2-7): SQTIHQWPATLVQPVGSPLSLECTVEGTSNPNLYWYRQAAGRGLQLLFYSVGIGQISSEVPQNLSASRPQDRQFILSSKKLLLSDSGFYLCAWSRASGVSYEQYFGPGTRLTVT.

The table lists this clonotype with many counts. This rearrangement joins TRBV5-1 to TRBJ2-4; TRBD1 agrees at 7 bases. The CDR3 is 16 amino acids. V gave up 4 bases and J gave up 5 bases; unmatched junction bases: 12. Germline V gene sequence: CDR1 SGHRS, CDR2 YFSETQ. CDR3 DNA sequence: TGCGCCAGCAGCCAGACAGGGATGACCCTCGAAAACATTCAGTACTTC. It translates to CASSQTGMTLENIQYF. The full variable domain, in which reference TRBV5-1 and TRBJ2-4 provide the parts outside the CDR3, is KAGVTQTPRYLIKTRGQQVTLSCSPISGHRSVSWYQQTPGQGLQFLFEYFSETQRNKGNFPGRFSGRQFSNSRSEMNVSTLELGDSALYLCASSQTGMTLENIQYFGAGTRLSVL.

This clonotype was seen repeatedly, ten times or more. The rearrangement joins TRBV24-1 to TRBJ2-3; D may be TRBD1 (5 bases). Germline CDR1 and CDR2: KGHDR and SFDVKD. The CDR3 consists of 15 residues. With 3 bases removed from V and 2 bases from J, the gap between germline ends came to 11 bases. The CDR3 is CATSDARQLTDTQYF. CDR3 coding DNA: TGTGCCACCAGTGATGCCCGACAGCTCACAGATACGCAGTATTTT.

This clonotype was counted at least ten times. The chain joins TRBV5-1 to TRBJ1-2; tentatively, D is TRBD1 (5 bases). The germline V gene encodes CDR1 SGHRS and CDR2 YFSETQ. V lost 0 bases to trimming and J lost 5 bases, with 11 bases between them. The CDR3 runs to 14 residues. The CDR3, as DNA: TGCGCCAGCAGCTTGGCCCCGACAGATTATGGCTACACCTTC. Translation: CASSLAPTDYGYTF.

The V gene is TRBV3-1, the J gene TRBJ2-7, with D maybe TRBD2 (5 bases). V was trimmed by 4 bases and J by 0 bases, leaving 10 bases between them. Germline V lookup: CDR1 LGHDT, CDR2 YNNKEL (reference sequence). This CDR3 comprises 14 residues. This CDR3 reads CASSPRGYSYEQYF. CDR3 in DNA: TGTGCCAGCAGCCCTCGGGGTTACTCCTACGAGCAGTACTTC.

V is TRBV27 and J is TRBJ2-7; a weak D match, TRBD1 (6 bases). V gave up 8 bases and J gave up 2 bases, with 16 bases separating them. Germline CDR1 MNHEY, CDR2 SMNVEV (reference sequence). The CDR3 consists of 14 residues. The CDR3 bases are TGTGCCAGCCAATTATCGGACAGTGCCTACGAGCAGTACTTC. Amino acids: CASQLSDSAYEQYF.

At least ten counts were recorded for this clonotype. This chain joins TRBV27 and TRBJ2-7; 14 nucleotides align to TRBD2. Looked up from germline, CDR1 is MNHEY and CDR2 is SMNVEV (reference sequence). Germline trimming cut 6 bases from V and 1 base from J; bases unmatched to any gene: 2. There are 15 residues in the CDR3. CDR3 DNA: TGTGCCAGCAGATGGACTAGCGGGAGGTCCTACGAGCAGTACTTC. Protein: CASRWTSGRSYEQYF.

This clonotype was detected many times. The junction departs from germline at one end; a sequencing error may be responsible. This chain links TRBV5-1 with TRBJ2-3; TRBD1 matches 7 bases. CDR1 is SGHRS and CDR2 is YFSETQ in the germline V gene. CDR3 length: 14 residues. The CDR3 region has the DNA TGCGCCAGCACCTTGACAGGGAAAGCAGATACGCAGTATTTT. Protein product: CASTLTGKADTQYF.

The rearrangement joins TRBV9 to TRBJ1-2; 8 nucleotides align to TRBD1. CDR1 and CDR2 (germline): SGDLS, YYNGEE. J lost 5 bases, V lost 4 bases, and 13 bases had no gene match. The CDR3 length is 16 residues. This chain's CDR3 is CASSPEAGGSPYGYTF. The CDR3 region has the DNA TGTGCCAGCAGCCCCGAGGCAGGGGGCTCGCCTTATGGCTACACCTTC.

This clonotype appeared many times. The CDR3 coding sequence is TGTGCCAGCAGCTTAAGGCAGGGCCAAGAGACCCAGTACTTC. As protein: CASSLRQGQETQYF. The chain combines TRBV11-3 with TRBJ2-5; perhaps TRBD1 as D (5 bases). V was trimmed by 2 bases and J by 1 base, leaving 8 bases between them. CDR1 is SGHNT, CDR2 YENEEA, per germline. The CDR3 has 14 residues.

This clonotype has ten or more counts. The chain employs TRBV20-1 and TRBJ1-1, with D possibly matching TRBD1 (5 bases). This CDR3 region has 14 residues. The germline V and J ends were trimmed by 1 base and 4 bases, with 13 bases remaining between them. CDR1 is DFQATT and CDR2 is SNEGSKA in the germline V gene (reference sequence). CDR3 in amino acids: CSARGPGRGTEAFF. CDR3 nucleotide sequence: TGCAGTGCTAGAGGCCCTGGGAGGGGCACTGAAGCTTTCTTT.

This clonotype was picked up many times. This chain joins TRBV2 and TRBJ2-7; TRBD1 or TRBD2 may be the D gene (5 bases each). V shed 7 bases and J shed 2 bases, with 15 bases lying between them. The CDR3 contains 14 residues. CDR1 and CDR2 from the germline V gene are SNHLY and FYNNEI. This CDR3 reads CASKRRGVTYEQYF. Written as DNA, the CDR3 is TGTGCCAGCAAGCGAAGAGGGGTTACCTACGAGCAGTACTTC.

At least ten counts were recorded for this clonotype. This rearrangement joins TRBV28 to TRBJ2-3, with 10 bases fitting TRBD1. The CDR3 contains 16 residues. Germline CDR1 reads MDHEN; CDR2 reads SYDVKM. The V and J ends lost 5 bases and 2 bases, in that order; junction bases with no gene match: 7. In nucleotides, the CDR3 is TGTGCCAGCAGTCACACGACAGGGGGCCTCACAGATACGCAGTATTTT. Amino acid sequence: CASSHTTGGLTDTQYF.

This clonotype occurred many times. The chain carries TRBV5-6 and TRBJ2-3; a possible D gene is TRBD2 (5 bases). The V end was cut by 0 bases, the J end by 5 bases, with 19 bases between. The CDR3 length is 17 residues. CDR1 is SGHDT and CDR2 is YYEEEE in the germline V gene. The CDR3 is CASSLVVGQLGGDTQYF. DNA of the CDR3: TGTGCCAGCAGCTTGGTCGTCGGGCAACTAGGTGGAGATACGCAGTATTTT.

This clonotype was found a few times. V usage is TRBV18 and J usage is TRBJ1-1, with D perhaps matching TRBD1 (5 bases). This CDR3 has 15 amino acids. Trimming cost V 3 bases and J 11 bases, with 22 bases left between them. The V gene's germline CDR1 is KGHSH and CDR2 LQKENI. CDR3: CASSPPAQRGVLAFF. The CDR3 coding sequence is TGTGCCAGCTCACCCCCGGCCCAAAGGGGCGTGTTGGCTTTCTTT. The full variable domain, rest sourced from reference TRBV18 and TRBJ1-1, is NAGVMQNPRHLVRRRGQEARLRCSPMKGHSHVYWYRQLPEEGLKFMVYLQKENIIDESGMPKERFSAEFPKEGPSILRIQQVVRGDSAAYFCASSPPAQRGVLAFFGQGTRLTVV.

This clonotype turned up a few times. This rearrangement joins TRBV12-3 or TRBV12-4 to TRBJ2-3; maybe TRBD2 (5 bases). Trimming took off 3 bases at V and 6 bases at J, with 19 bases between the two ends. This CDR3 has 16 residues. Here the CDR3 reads CASSFRRWERADTQYF. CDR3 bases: TGTGCCAGCAGTTTCCGACGGTGGGAGAGGGCGGATACGCAGTATTTT.

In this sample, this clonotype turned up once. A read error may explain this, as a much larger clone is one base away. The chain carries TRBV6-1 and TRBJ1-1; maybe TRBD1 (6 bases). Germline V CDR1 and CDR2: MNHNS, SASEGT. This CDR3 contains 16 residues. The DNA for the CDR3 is TGTGCCAGCAAGCTAAACAGGGTGGGGGTGAAAACTGAAGCTTTCTTT. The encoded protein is CASKLNRVGVKTEAFF.

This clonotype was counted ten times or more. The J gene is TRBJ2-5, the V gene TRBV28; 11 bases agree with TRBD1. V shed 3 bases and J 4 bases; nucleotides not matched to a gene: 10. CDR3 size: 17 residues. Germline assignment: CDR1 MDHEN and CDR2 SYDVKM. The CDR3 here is CASSLGQGVYSSETQYF. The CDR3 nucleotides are TGTGCCAGCAGTTTGGGACAGGGGGTATATTCGTCAGAGACCCAGTACTTC.

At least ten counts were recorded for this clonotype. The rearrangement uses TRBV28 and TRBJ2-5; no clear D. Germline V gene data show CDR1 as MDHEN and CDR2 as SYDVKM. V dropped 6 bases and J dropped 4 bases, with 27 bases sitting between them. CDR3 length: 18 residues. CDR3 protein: CASRPSPVGAVLRETQYF. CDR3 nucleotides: TGTGCCAGCAGACCCTCCCCGGTGGGCGCGGTTTTAAGAGAGACCCAGTACTTC.

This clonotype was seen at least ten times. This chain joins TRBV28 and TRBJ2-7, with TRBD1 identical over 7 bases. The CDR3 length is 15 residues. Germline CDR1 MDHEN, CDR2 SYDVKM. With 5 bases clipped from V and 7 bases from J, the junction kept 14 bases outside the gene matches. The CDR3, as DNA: TGTGCCAGCAGTCCCCGACGGACAGGCTTGGGGGAGCAGTACTTC. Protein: CASSPRRTGLGEQYF.

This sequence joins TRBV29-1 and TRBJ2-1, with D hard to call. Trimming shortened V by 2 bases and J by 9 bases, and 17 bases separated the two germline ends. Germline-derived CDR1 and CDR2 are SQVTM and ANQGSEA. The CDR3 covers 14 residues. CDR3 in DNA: TGCAGCGTTGAATCCCCCCCGACGTACGGTGAGCAGTTCTTC. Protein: CSVESPPTYGEQFF.

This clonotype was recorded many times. DNA of the CDR3: TGTGCCAGCAGCAGGACAGGGGGCGAGGTCAATGAGCAGTTCTTC. This sequence encodes CASSRTGGEVNEQFF. The chain is built from TRBV11-3 and TRBJ2-1; 11 positions agree with TRBD1. V shed 5 bases and J 6 bases; nucleotides not matched to a gene: 6. Germline assignment: CDR1 SGHNT and CDR2 YENEEA. The CDR3 consists of 15 residues. The whole variable domain, remainder taken from reference TRBV11-3 and TRBJ2-1, is EAGVVQSPRYKIIEKKQPVAFWCNPISGHNTLYWYLQNLGQGPELLIRYENEEAVDDSQLPKDRFSAERLKGVDSTLKIQPAELGDSAVYLCASSRTGGEVNEQFFGPGTRLTVL.